This entry concerns a single T cell receptor (beta chain). Its antigen remains undetermined. Qualities for individual bases were not recorded, and no much larger clone is one base off. In total, roughly 670 healthy bone marrow donors made up the cohort. At the time of sampling, all cohort members were nominally healthy, though unrecorded immune exposures were likely present. The donor tested CMV seropositive and was one of the 289 seropositive cohort members. Every donor gave a peripheral blood sample, and the peripheral blood mononuclear cells from that sample were used for TCR beta sequencing. Genomic DNA extraction from the blood cell samples was performed with the Qiagen DNeasy Blood Extraction Kit. Libraries were constructed by the immunoSEQ multiplex PCR assay. The multiplex PCR relied on a mix of 60 forward primers for TCR Vbeta segments and 13 reverse primers for TCR Jbeta segments. Amplification of the CDR3 region of rearranged TCR beta genes was performed with a multiplex PCR assay on genomic DNA. Amplified TCR beta libraries were sequenced as 87-base-pair reads on the Illumina HiSeq System. The original pipeline was this. A later analysis counted tens of millions of unique TCR beta chains across the 600 to 850 repertoires, and roughly 9.9 million of these chains were shared by at least two donors. Raw reads were error-corrected and collapsed into unique sequences with a nearest-neighbor algorithm that merged closely related sequences to remove PCR and sequencing errors. V, D and J gene segments were assigned by aligning CDR3 sequences to IMGT reference sequences. For a sequence to be retained, a match of at least six nucleotides to both a V gene segment and a J gene segment was required. A rearrangement was called productive if the CDR3 had no stop codons and remained in frame with V and J, and every other rearrangement was called non-productive. Following IMGT convention, CDR3 was defined as the stretch from the second conserved V-encoded cysteine to the conserved J-encoded phenylalanine. The earlier analysis of 587 of the donors excluded any sequence lacking an unambiguous match to a single V gene segment. An earlier analysis of about 590 of the donors classified V segments as functional when productive rearrangements were above 56.7% and as segregating when the standard deviation between donors was above 5%. To diagnose cytomegalovirus status from the catalog of TCR beta chain sequences, a statistical classification framework was built. V and J gene assignment, in a later analysis, came from comparing TCR nucleotide sequences with IMGT/GENE-DB human TR gene sequences. In a later analysis, CDR3 sequences and most-parsimonious VDJ recombination scenarios were assigned using the TCRdist pipeline. In a later analysis, each TCR beta chain was defined by its CDR3 amino acid sequence together with its V-gene family, and reads without a unique V-gene family were excluded. In a later analysis, 500 to 650 highly shared, low-generation-probability nucleotide sequences were removed to address suspected cross-contamination and a sequencing artifact. In a later analysis, a clonal expansion index was calculated for each public chain from normalized within-repertoire ranks of inferred template counts. A later analysis computed generation probabilities with a VDJ recombination model fitted to out-of-frame rearrangements, and checked the results against IGoR. In a later analysis, hypergeometric tests were used to score TCR-TCR, TCR-HLA and TCR-CMV co-occurrence, with a repertoire-size bias correction applied to TCR pairs. A later analysis estimated false discovery rates by permuting HLA or CMV assignments 20 times. In a later analysis, co-occurring TCRs were grouped using DBSCAN, with TCRdist sequence similarity added in when clustering inside HLA-allele-positive subsets. Repertoires with fewer than 30,000 or more than 120,000 public chains were left out of co-occurrence clustering, as were five repertoires with anomalous nucleotide sharing. The source is immuneACCESS, and TCRdb retained only in-frame sequences with V and J called. Part of the clones is not carried over; for the studies checked, unresolved V genes explain less than half of this, and the remainder is unexplained. The DNA was the basis for D and trimming; V, J and clone size are from that table. The sample table lists 100,000 to 150,000 clones, over 60% of them with a count of one. Approximately 8.5% of the sample is in the top ten clones.

These data originate in a study of cytomegalovirus exposure and HLA in healthy donors (dated by TCRdb to between 2016 and 2019). Broadly, across the study: In an earlier analysis of roughly 500 of the donors, under 300 Gb of sequence data and some 120 million unique TCR beta sequences from 180 million or so T cells were reported. An early release covering about 600 HLA-typed donors comprised 250 to 350 gigabases of sequencing data and tens of millions of unique TCR sequences. Among the roughly 400 genotyped donors, around 81% belonged to the genetic ancestry cluster associated with self-reported Caucasian donors. The study was designed to test whether signatures of past pathogen exposure could be identified by cataloging public T cell receptors. The study profiled the T cell repertoires of 666 subjects by immunosequencing and related them to cytomegalovirus serostatus. In addition to the first cohort of around 670 subjects, a separate validation cohort of 130 or so different subjects was used. To predict cytomegalovirus infection status, the study combined high-throughput TCR immunosequencing, statistical association of individual TCRs with disease status, and machine learning. To study patterns of TCR occurrence, a later analysis re-analyzed previously published TCR beta repertoires from 500 to 850 donors and added high-resolution HLA genotyping. Rather than using new phenotypic data, the later analysis identified candidate immune exposures from TCR beta sequences and from how often those sequences occurred across donors. In an earlier analysis of a few hundred of the donors, high-throughput TCR beta sequencing was used to judge whether each TCR beta V gene segment behaved as functional or pseudogenic. Donor age, sex, ethnicity and CMV serostatus were collected together with the repertoire data. Genome-wide SNP genotypes for about 55% of the 666 donors were used in a later genetic analysis, which treated that subset as a discovery cohort. Every discovery cohort repertoire had been produced on one sequencing platform. Class I and class II HLA loci were covered by the typing at four-digit resolution. Typing coverage varied by locus: roughly 629-640 donors for A, B, C, DRB1 and DQB1; under 550 for DQA1; more than 600 for DPA1; 450 to 480 for DPB1. Because of strong linkage in the cohort, four or five DR-DQ haplotypes were treated as single units for association and clustering. Among 300 to 500 genotyped donors of the cohort, an average of approximately 240,000 unique TCR beta nucleotide sequences was sequenced per donor, of which 15% to 20% were non-productive. Findings and caveats that apply to the study as a whole: Several of the top co-occurrence clusters appeared to be linked to parvovirus B19, influenza, CMV and Epstein-Barr virus, according to a later analysis. A further reported finding was that TCR beta sequences accurately predicted the HLA-A and HLA-B alleles for most subjects in the first cohort. The sequencing pipeline was judged likely to have produced a cluster of highly shared sequence variants as a technical artifact. The only immune exposure information available for the cohort was CMV serostatus. The classifier was reported to diagnose cytomegalovirus status with high specificity and sensitivity in both the original cohort and the validation cohort. Because counts were too low, under 20 rarely observed V segments, including chromosome 9 orphons, were left out of the earlier analysis of a few hundred of the donors. In vitro tests confirmed that a few of the cytomegalovirus-associated TCR beta chains recognize cytomegalovirus antigens. Specific HLA alleles were associated with over 15,000 TCR beta sequences at a false discovery rate of 0.05 in a later analysis. A total of roughly 160 TCR beta chains were listed by the study as associated with cytomegalovirus. The cohort was sequenced for TCR beta chains only, and without alpha or paired-chain data the features that could be detected were limited. The 87-base-pair reads could not distinguish some IMGT-functional V segments, including TRBV6-2 and TRBV6-3, so those segments were excluded. Correlated functional status among segregating V segments might be attributable to linkage disequilibrium, but an unknown experimental factor could not be ruled out. Across donors, most TCR sequences were observed very rarely, whereas some public TCRs were present in many individuals. According to a later analysis, TCR association rates differed among HLA loci, with DRB1 alleles showing the most associated TCRs and HLA-C alleles showing the fewest. Presence/absence analyses assumed roughly uniform sequencing depth across donors, an assumption that may not hold. An association between a missense DCLRE1C variant and V-gene and J-gene trimming of TCR beta chains was found in a later genetic analysis and replicated in an independent cohort. According to the authors, the approach could potentially be generalized to other disease states and immunological phenotypes. A later analysis found that most CMV-associated TCR beta chains appeared HLA-restricted, with HLA associations seemingly driven largely by CMV exposure. In an earlier analysis of more than 500 of the donors, most TCR beta V segments appeared in productive rearrangements about 87% or about 30% of the time, broadly matching IMGT annotations. Strong co-occurrence of HLA alleles, especially DR and DQ, made assigning TCR associations to individual alleles difficult. In a later genetic analysis, fewer N-insertions in productive TCRs were reported among donors in an Asian-associated ancestry cluster than the roughly 700-donor mean. HLA typing was unavailable for some donors at each locus, so association tests used only the typed subset. Compared with equally common non-associated chains, HLA-associated TCR beta chains in a later analysis were more clonally expanded and had lower generation probabilities.

CDR1 and CDR2 were assigned from the germline V gene as SGHDT and YYEEEE. V drops 6 bases and J drops 2 bases, leaving 6 bases in between. Reading from cysteine to phenylalanine, the CDR3 counts 11 amino acids. CDR3 DNA is the only sequence kept; it has 33 bases, read in frame from the first base. The source of this sequence is a woman aged 40 to 50 in good health and CMV-seropositive. Source material: PBMCs. The chain links TRBV5-6 with TRBJ2-7; a weak D assignment points to TRBD1 (6 bases agree). The DNA sequence is TGTGCCAGCACAGGGGCCTACGAGCAGTACTTC. Translated, it gives CASTGAYEQYF.